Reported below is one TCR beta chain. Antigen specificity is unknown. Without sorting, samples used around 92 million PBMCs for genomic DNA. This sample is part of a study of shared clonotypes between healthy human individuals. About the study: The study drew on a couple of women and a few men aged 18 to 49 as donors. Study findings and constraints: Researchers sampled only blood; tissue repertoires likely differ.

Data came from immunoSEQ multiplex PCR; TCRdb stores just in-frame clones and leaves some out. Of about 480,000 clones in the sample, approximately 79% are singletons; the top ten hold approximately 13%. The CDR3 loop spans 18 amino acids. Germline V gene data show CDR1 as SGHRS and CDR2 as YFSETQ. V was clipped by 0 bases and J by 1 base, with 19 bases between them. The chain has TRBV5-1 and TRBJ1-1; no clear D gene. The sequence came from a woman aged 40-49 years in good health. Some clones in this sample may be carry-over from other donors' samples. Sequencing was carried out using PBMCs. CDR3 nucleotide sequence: TGCGCCAGCAGCTTGGAACCGCCAGGTCGGGCTTGGAACACTGAAGCTTTCTTT. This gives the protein CASSLEPPGRAWNTEAFF.